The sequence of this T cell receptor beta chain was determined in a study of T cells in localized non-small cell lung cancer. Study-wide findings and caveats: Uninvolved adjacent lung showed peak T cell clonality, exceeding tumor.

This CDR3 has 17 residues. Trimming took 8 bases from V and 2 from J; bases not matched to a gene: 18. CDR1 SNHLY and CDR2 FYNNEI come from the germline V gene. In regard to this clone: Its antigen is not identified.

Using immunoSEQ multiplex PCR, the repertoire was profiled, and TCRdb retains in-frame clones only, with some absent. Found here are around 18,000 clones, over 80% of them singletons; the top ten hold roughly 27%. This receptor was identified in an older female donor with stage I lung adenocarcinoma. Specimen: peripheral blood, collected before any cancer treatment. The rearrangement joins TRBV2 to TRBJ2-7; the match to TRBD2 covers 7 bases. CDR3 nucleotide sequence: TGTGCCAGCTTTGGTAGCGGGCCGCTCGGAACCACCTACGAGCAGTACTTC. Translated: CASFGSGPLGTTYEQYF.